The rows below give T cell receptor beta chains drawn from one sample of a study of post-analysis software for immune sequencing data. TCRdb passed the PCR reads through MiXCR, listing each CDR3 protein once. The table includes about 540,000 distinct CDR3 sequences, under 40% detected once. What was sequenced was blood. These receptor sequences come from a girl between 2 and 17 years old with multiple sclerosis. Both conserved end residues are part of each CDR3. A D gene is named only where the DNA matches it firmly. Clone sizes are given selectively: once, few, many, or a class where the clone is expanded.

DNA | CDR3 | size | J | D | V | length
TGTGCCATCAGTGACCCCCAGGGGCGCAGAGATACGCAGTATTTT | CAISDPQGRRDTQYF | . | TRBJ2-3 | . | TRBV10-3 | 15
TGCAGTGCTAGTATCGGACAGGGGTTCTGGGATGAGCAGTTCTTC | CSASIGQGFWDEQFF | . | TRBJ2-1 | TRBD1 | TRBV20-1 | 15
TGTGCCAGCAGCTTCGACCCGCTATCCTACAATGAGCAGTTCTTC | CASSFDPLSYNEQFF | . | TRBJ2-1 | . | TRBV27 | 15
TGCAGCGTTTCTATCACAGATACGCAGTATTTT | CSVSITDTQYF | . | TRBJ2-3 | . | TRBV29-1 | 11
TGTGCCAGCAGCTTGAGGGACGGGACGGGTAATTCACCCCTCCACTTT | CASSLRDGTGNSPLHF | . | TRBJ1-6 | . | TRBV7-9 | 16
TGTGCCACCAGTGAGTATCCAACAGGGGGGGCCGATACGCAGTATTTT | CATSEYPTGGADTQYF | . | TRBJ2-3 | . | TRBV24-1 | 16
TGTGCCAGCAGTTTTGAGGCTAGCGGGGGCCGCTCCTACAATGAGCAGTTCTTC | CASSFEASGGRSYNEQFF | . | TRBJ2-1 | TRBD2 | TRBV27 | 18
TGCAGTGCTAGAGATCGTACTAGCGTCCCAGATACGCAGTATTTT | CSARDRTSVPDTQYF | . | TRBJ2-3 | TRBD2 | TRBV20-1 | 15
TGTGCCAGCAGCCCCCGGTTGCGGGGGCGGCAAGAGACCCAGTACTTC | CASSPRLRGRQETQYF | . | TRBJ2-5 | . | TRBV13 | 16
TGTGCCAGCAGTGACCTAAACAGGGGAAGCAATCAGCCTCAGCATTTT | CASSDLNRGSNQPQHF | few | TRBJ1-5 | TRBD1 | TRBV6-1 | 16
TGCGCCAGCAGCCTCGGGACAGTGAACACCGGGGAGCTGTTTTTT | CASSLGTVNTGELFF | . | TRBJ2-2 | TRBD1 | TRBV4-1 | 15
TGTGCCAGCAGCACAGGGATTGCCGAAGCTTTCTTT | CASSTGIAEAFF | . | TRBJ1-1 | . | TRBV5-6 | 12
TGTGCCAGCAGCTATACGACAGGCTACGAGCAGTACTTC | CASSYTTGYEQYF | . | TRBJ2-7 | . | TRBV7-9 | 13
TGTGCCAGCAGCCCGGACAGTGTGAGCACAGATACGCAGTATTTT | CASSPDSVSTDTQYF | . | TRBJ2-3 | . | TRBV12-3/TRBV12-4 | 15
TGTGCCAGCAGTTTTCGCGCAGGGGTTAACTATGGCTACACCTTC | CASSFRAGVNYGYTF | few | TRBJ1-2 | . | TRBV12-3/TRBV12-4 | 15
TGTGCCAGCAGCCGTACTAGCGGGCCCTACGAGCAGTACTTC | CASSRTSGPYEQYF | few | TRBJ2-7 | TRBD2 | TRBV12-3/TRBV12-4 | 14
TGTGCCAGCAGCCAAGGACGGGGCGGTCAGCCCCAGCATTTT | CASSQGRGGQPQHF | . | TRBJ1-5 | . | TRBV3-1 | 14
TGTGCCACCAGCAGAGAACTAGCGGGGGGGGGAGATACGCAGTATTTT | CATSRELAGGGDTQYF | few | TRBJ2-3 | TRBD2 | TRBV15 | 16
TGTGCCAGCAGTTCGTTACTAGCGGGGAGGGAGACCCAGTACTTC | CASSSLLAGRETQYF | . | TRBJ2-5 | TRBD2 | TRBV12-3/TRBV12-4 | 15
TGTGCCAGCAGTGAAAGGGGGGGCCCCACTGAAGCTTTCTTT | CASSERGGPTEAFF | few | TRBJ1-1 | . | TRBV2 | 14
TGTGCCAGCAGCCTTCCGGGACTAGCATCCGGGGAGCTGTTTTTT | CASSLPGLASGELFF | . | TRBJ2-2 | TRBD2 | TRBV13 | 15
TGTGCCAGCAGCCAAGCCCTGGACAGGGGGGAAAAACTGTTTTTT | CASSQALDRGEKLFF | . | TRBJ1-4 | TRBD1 | TRBV4-2 | 15
TGTGCCAGCAGCGTAGGGGACAGGCCCTACGAGCAGTACTTC | CASSVGDRPYEQYF | many | TRBJ2-7 | TRBD1 | TRBV9 | 14
TGCAGTGCTAGATCCCGACTGCGGACGTGGCGGGGGCAGTTCTTC | CSARSRLRTWRGQFF | . | TRBJ2-1 | . | TRBV20-1 | 15
TGTGCCAGCAGTGAACGGTCCAGGGTTAGGACTGAAGCTTTCTTT | CASSERSRVRTEAFF | few | TRBJ1-1 | . | TRBV6-1 | 15
TGCAGTGCTAGACAGGGCTTCGTACGAGAGACCCAGTACTTC | CSARQGFVRETQYF | . | TRBJ2-5 | . | TRBV20-1 | 14
TGCGCCAGCAGACCGGGGACAGCGAACTATGGCTACACCTTC | CASRPGTANYGYTF | . | TRBJ1-2 | TRBD1 | TRBV5-1 | 14
TGTGCCAGCAGTTTAGATTCTCGGCTCGGAGAGACCCAGTACTTC | CASSLDSRLGETQYF | few | TRBJ2-5 | . | TRBV12-3/TRBV12-4 | 15
TGCAGCGCTCACCAGGGTAGGGGAACTGAAGCTTTCTTT | CSAHQGRGTEAFF | few | TRBJ1-1 | . | TRBV29-1 | 13
TGTGCCAGCAGCTTAGCCATATCCTACAATGAGCAGTTCTTC | CASSLAISYNEQFF | . | TRBJ2-1 | . | TRBV7-2 | 14
TGTGCCAGCAGCACCGGACGGAGTAGCTCCTACAATGAGCAGTTCTTC | CASSTGRSSSYNEQFF | . | TRBJ2-1 | . | TRBV5-5 | 16
TGTGCCAGCAGCGATACCTTTCCTGGCGGCACAGCCAAAAACATTCAGTACTTC | CASSDTFPGGTAKNIQYF | . | TRBJ2-4 | . | TRBV9 | 18
TGTGCCAGCAGCGGAGCCGGGACTAGCTCAGAGACCCAGTACTTC | CASSGAGTSSETQYF | once | TRBJ2-5 | TRBD2 | TRBV9 | 15
TGCGCCAGCGCTACCACAGGGGTCGGTGGCTACACCTTC | CASATTGVGGYTF | . | TRBJ1-2 | TRBD1 | TRBV5-1 | 13
TGTGCCAGCAGGCCCCGGAGAGGGGGCTACGAGCAGTACTTC | CASRPRRGGYEQYF | few | TRBJ2-7 | . | TRBV11-2 | 14
TGTGCCAGCAGCCCCTCGGAGACGGGCCTCTATGGCTACACCTTC | CASSPSETGLYGYTF | . | TRBJ1-2 | . | TRBV7-9 | 15
TGCGCCAGCAGTGAGGAGGGGGCATGGACTGAAGCTTTCTTT | CASSEEGAWTEAFF | . | TRBJ1-1 | TRBD1 | TRBV10-2 | 14
TGTGCCAGCAGCTTATGGCCAGGGGGGGCAGAGACCCAGTACTTC | CASSLWPGGAETQYF | few | TRBJ2-5 | . | TRBV7-9 | 15
TGTGCCAGCAGTGAGCGGGACAGGGGCCCTTTTAATGAAAAACTGTTTTTT | CASSERDRGPFNEKLFF | few | TRBJ1-4 | TRBD1 | TRBV2 | 17
TGCGCCAGCAGTGATGAAGTTATGGCTAGCGGGGGACCTTATAGCACAGATACGCAGTATTTT | CASSDEVMASGGPYSTDTQYF | few | TRBJ2-3 | TRBD2 | TRBV10-1 | 21
TGTGCCAGCTCACCATCCGGGACAGGGGCTCATGGCTACACCTTC | CASSPSGTGAHGYTF | . | TRBJ1-2 | TRBD1 | TRBV18 | 15
TGCAGCGTCACTACTAGCGGGGATTTCTCCTACAATGAGCAGTTCTTC | CSVTTSGDFSYNEQFF | . | TRBJ2-1 | TRBD2 | TRBV29-1 | 16
TGTGTCAGCAGCTCATCAACTAGCGGCTTTTTAACAGATACGCAGTATTTT | CVSSSSTSGFLTDTQYF | . | TRBJ2-3 | TRBD2 | TRBV7-8 | 17
TGCGCCAGTCAGGGGGAAAATGAAAAACTGTTTTTT | CASQGENEKLFF | . | TRBJ1-4 | TRBD1 | TRBV10-1 | 12
TGCGCCAGCAGCCAATACGGGACGGAAAAAAACATTCAGTACTTC | CASSQYGTEKNIQYF | . | TRBJ2-4 | . | TRBV5-1 | 15
TGTGCCAGCAGCGGGACAGGGGGCGACTACGAGCAGTACTTC | CASSGTGGDYEQYF | . | TRBJ2-7 | TRBD1 | TRBV2 | 14
TGCGCCAGCAGCAGTTCAGGGGTCATCAACTATGGCTACACCTTC | CASSSSGVINYGYTF | . | TRBJ1-2 | . | TRBV5-1 | 15
TGCAGTGCTAGAGAGACAGGTGATCAGCCCCAGCATTTT | CSARETGDQPQHF | once | TRBJ1-5 | . | TRBV20-1 | 13
TGTGCCATCAGTCAAGCGGGGTCGACAGATACGCAGTATTTT | CAISQAGSTDTQYF | . | TRBJ2-3 | TRBD2 | TRBV10-3 | 14
TGTGCCAGCAGTGAGTTGGCTAGCGGGGGGGCCCGCTACAATGAGCAGTTCTTC | CASSELASGGARYNEQFF | . | TRBJ2-1 | TRBD2 | TRBV25-1 | 18
TGTGCCAGCAGTTTGAATAGGGGAAGTGCTGAAGCTTTCTTT | CASSLNRGSAEAFF | . | TRBJ1-1 | . | TRBV27 | 14
TGCAGCGTTGACTTACAGGGGGCTTCTGGCTACACCTTC | CSVDLQGASGYTF | . | TRBJ1-2 | TRBD1 | TRBV29-1 | 13
TGCAGTGCTAGAGACCCGACAGGGGCCCTCTTGTATCATGGCTACACCTTC | CSARDPTGALLYHGYTF | . | TRBJ1-2 | TRBD1 | TRBV20-1 | 17
TGCAGTGCTAGAGATACAGGCACAGATACGCAGTATTTT | CSARDTGTDTQYF | . | TRBJ2-3 | . | TRBV20-1 | 13
TGCGCCCGGGGCCAAGAGACCCAGTACTTC | CARGQETQYF | many | TRBJ2-5 | . | TRBV4-1 | 10
TGCAGTGCTAGAGATCTGCCAAGCTCCTACAATGAGCAGTTCTTC | CSARDLPSSYNEQFF | . | TRBJ2-1 | . | TRBV20-1 | 15
TGTGCCAGCACCTCCTCAGTAAGCTCCTACAATGAGCAGTACTTC | CASTSSVSSYNEQYF | few | TRBJ2-7 | . | TRBV6-5 | 15